This note documents a single TCR beta chain sequence. The junction shows a germline mismatch at one end, possibly a read error. In germline, CDR1 is SEHNR, CDR2 FQNEAQ (reference sequence). The CDR3 runs 14 residues. The data are from a study of cytomegalovirus exposure and HLA in healthy donors. The PCR ran on 60 Vbeta and 13 Jbeta primers. Measured with immunoSEQ multiplex PCR; TCRdb has only the in-frame clones, and not every one. This sample carries under 200,000 clones, roughly 81% of them seen once, and the ten largest clones take approximately 2.5%. Sequenced input: PBMCs. This chain joins TRBV7-9 and TRBJ2-1, with D possibly being TRBD2 (5 bases). This TCR was sampled from a man aged 30-40 years in good health and CMV-seropositive. CDR3 nucleotide sequence: TGTTCCAGCAGCTCCCCCGGCGGTAGCGATGAGCAGTTCTTC. This gives the protein CSSSSPGGSDEQFF.